The entry below describes one TCR beta chain. Its antigen is unknown. Sequencing was performed with immunoSEQ multiplex PCR; in TCRdb, only in-frame clones are kept and a portion is missing. The table records roughly 140,000 clones, over 90% of them present only once. Germline V gene sequence: CDR1 GTSNPN, CDR2 SVGIG (reference sequence). The CDR3 loop spans 13 amino acids. Trimming took 2 bases from V and 1 from J, leaving 8 bases between them. This sample was taken from a study of CD4+ T cells in melanoma. Study results and limitations: Diverse differentiation states were reported for melanoma neoantigen-specific CD4+ T cells. CD8+ T cell, macrophage and B cell function reportedly correlated with neoantigen-specific CD4+ T cells.

This TCR was recovered from a human donor with melanoma. The rearrangement uses TRBV30 and TRBJ1-1, with D hard to call. The CDR3 bases are TGTGCCTGGAGTTTCCAGGCGAACACTGAAGCTTTCTTT. This sequence encodes CAWSFQANTEAFF.